This is a list of T cell receptor beta chains from one sample in a study of cytomegalovirus exposure and HLA in healthy donors. The table came from immunoSEQ multiplex PCR; TCRdb's copy has only in-frame clones and leaves some out. The table records 100,000 to 150,000 clones, around 86% of them present only once. The sample comprised PBMCs. Receptor source: a woman between 18 and 29 years old in good health and CMV-seronegative. Each CDR3 is given without its conserved first and last residue. The order of the fields is J gene, V gene, CDR3 protein.

>TRBJ2-1|TRBV11-2
ASSTTSGGRSYNEQF
>TRBJ2-7|TRBV5-1
ASSPRQGRSYEQY
>TRBJ2-7|TRBV5-6
ASSFGTALYEQY
>TRBJ2-2|TRBV11-3
ASSLFGRSATGELF
>TRBJ1-2|TRBV29-1
SVPEGGLNYGYT
>TRBJ2-7|TRBV14
ASSQDSGLAGDEQY
>TRBJ2-3|TRBV16
ASSQSVTSESTDTQY
>TRBJ2-2|TRBV19
ASMEDRGLLGTGELF
>TRBJ2-1|TRBV7-8
ASSLLPGLATNEQF
>TRBJ1-2|TRBV9
ASTRGVDYGYT
>TRBJ2-1|TRBV5-1
ASSLNRGQGYNEQF
>TRBJ2-5|TRBV4-1
ASSQARGRETQY
>TRBJ2-7|TRBV13
ASSLNPGYEQY
>TRBJ2-7|TRBV6-1
ASSVASGRVEQY
>TRBJ2-1|TRBV4-1
ASSQVLAGARNEQF
>TRBJ2-1|TRBV19
ASHRTRLEKEQF
>TRBJ2-7|TRBV7-2
ASSLFGGRGGREQY
>TRBJ2-1|TRBV6-5
ASSTHNEQF
>TRBJ2-2|TRBV4-2
ASSQDSGTYTGELF
>TRBJ2-7|TRBV4-2
ASSQDGTGAYEQY
>TRBJ2-7|TRBV11-2
ASSRGSYEQY
>TRBJ2-5|TRBV6-5
ASSRVGTGLQTQY
>TRBJ2-2|TRBV5-8
ASSLGRAGELF
>TRBJ2-5|TRBV29-1
SATNTGTGFWYQETQY
>TRBJ2-2|TRBV19
ASSTLAGETGELF
>TRBJ2-7|TRBV2
ASSPEGGQGGEQY
>TRBJ2-7|TRBV9
ASSVDPESYEQY
>TRBJ2-7|TRBV2
ASRKGGSYEQY
>TRBJ2-1|TRBV19
ASSISGDSYNEQF
>TRBJ1-1|TRBV6-1
ASSGGGRGGNTEAF
>TRBJ1-1|TRBV5-1
ASRRDRSNTEAF
>TRBJ1-5|TRBV19
ASNSGSNQPQH
>TRBJ2-7|TRBV29-1
SVAGNDEQY
>TRBJ1-1|TRBV2
ASRTGDNTEAF
>TRBJ2-7|TRBV2
ASSTGDSYEQY
>TRBJ1-1|TRBV6-1
ASASPGTGDTEAF
>TRBJ1-2|TRBV2
ASKGGTGEWIPGYT
>TRBJ2-7|TRBV28
ASSSPGLGFYEQY
>TRBJ2-1|TRBV13
ASSSRLAGVLYNEQF
>TRBJ1-2|TRBV7-8
ASSPGTSRRGYT
>TRBJ1-2|TRBV28
ASSQAGGGRGYT
>TRBJ2-7|TRBV11-1
ASSLPGSYEQY
>TRBJ2-1|TRBV5-1
ASSKPAGGIGNEQF
>TRBJ1-2|TRBV19
ASSPGQGAIVGYT
>TRBJ2-2|TRBV7-9
ASSRRGTSGGTGELF
>TRBJ2-7|TRBV20-1
SALLLSEQY
>TRBJ2-2|TRBV6-1
ASSGGERDTGELF
>TRBJ2-7|TRBV13
ASSLGTSGSVYEQY
>TRBJ2-7|TRBV18
ASSPRQGVYEQY